This TCR beta chain comes out of a study of shared clonotypes between healthy human individuals. Trimming stripped 0 bases from V and 7 bases from J, with 11 bases between. The CDR3 sequence is 14 residues long. Germline CDR1 reads MNHEY; CDR2 reads SVGAGI. The assay was run at deep level. Sorted-subset replicate PCRs used 200 ng DNA, some 30,000 T cell genomes. Original processing notes: Junction-only immunoSEQ sequences carried no quality scores, so filtering differed. Here immunoSEQ multiplex PCR was the method, and the copy in TCRdb shows in-frame clones only, minus some. From that table come the V and J calls and clone size; the DNA was used to work out D and trimming. The table has more than 2 million clones, almost 96% seen once.

The specimen sequenced was naive CD4+ T cells sorted from blood. Documented subset: CD45RA+ positively selected. This chain uses TRBV6-5 with TRBJ2-3; D may be TRBD1 (5 bases). The sequence was collected from a man aged 18 to 29 in good health. The CDR3 is CASSYSRQGNTQYF. Here the CDR3 DNA reads TGTGCCAGCAGTTACTCGAGGCAGGGTAATACGCAGTATTTT.